What follows are 31 T cell receptor beta chains derived from one specimen sequenced in a study of blood T cell repertoires in COVID-19 (dated by TCRdb to about 2020). The library was obtained by the immunoSEQ multiplex PCR assay. TCRdb re-hosts the immuneACCESS table, in-frame sequences only. Its copies lack some clones; in the studies checked, an unresolved V gene accounts for under half of them, and the cause for the rest is not known. This sample is represented by about 100,000 clones; less than 85% of them were singletons. The top ten clonotypes cover around 18% of the sample. The sample was peripheral blood. The receptors come from a woman older than 75 with active or convalescent COVID-19.

The chain combines TRBV6-6 with TRBJ2-7, with D perhaps TRBD1 (5 bases). The V end lost 5 bases, the J end lost 3 bases, and 11 bases lay between the germline ends. The CDR3 consists of 13 residues. In germline, CDR1 is MNHNY, CDR2 SVGAGI (reference sequence). The CDR3 DNA sequence: TGTGCCAGCAGTCTAGACAGTCTCTACGAGCAGTACTTC. Protein sequence: CASSLDSLYEQYF.

The rearrangement links TRBV6-6 to TRBJ2-1; 10 bases map to TRBD2. The CDR3 contains 15 residues. Germline CDR1 reads MNHNY; CDR2 reads SVGAGI (reference sequence). The junction had 5 bases not matched to a gene; V was cut back by 6 bases and J by 3 bases. CDR3 sequence: CASRLAGVGYNEQFF. The CDR3 DNA reads as TGTGCCAGCAGGCTAGCGGGAGTAGGCTACAATGAGCAGTTCTTC.

The V call is TRBV29-1, the J call TRBJ2-5; TRBD2 is a possible D gene (6 bases). Germline V gene sequence: CDR1 SQVTM, CDR2 ANQGSEA. The CDR3 spans 15 residues. Trimming took 0 bases from V and 4 from J, leaving 15 bases between them. The DNA of the CDR3 is TGCAGCGTTGAAGATACCACCGAGCGGGTAGAGACCCAGTACTTC. This encodes CSVEDTTERVETQYF.

The genes are TRBV5-8 and TRBJ1-3; unclear D gene. The V gene's germline CDR1 is SGHTS and CDR2 YDEGEE. Trimming pared 1 base from V and 3 bases from J, leaving 11 bases between. This CDR3 contains 15 residues. CDR3 amino acids: CASSLTRSRGNTIYF. Here the CDR3 DNA reads TGTGCCAGCAGCTTGACGAGAAGTCGTGGAAACACCATATATTTT. Using reference TRBV5-8 and TRBJ1-3 for the parts outside the CDR3, the full variable domain is EAGVTQSPTHLIKTRGQQATLRCSPISGHTSVYWYQQALGLGLQFLLWYDEGEERNRGNFPPRFSGRQFPNYSSELNVNALELEDSALYLCASSLTRSRGNTIYFGEGSWLTVV.

J is TRBJ2-1 and V is TRBV7-2; 8 bases line up with TRBD2. This CDR3 comprises 14 residues. Germline CDR1 SGHTA, CDR2 FQGNSA. V lost 3 bases, J lost 7 bases, and 5 bases stayed unmatched. The CDR3 loop is CASSFSGRRNEQFF. The CDR3 bases are TGTGCCAGCAGCTTCAGCGGGAGAAGAAATGAGCAGTTCTTC.

This clone was counted once. The chain employs TRBV28 and TRBJ2-7; D uncertain. Germline lookup yields CDR1 MDHEN and CDR2 SYDVKM. The ends were cut back, 3 bases at V and 2 bases at J, with 8 bases in the middle. CDR3 size: 13 residues. The CDR3 here is CASSFGSAYEQYF. As DNA, the CDR3 is TGTGCCAGCAGTTTTGGTTCGGCCTACGAGCAGTACTTC. Based on the CDR3 plus reference TRBV28 and TRBJ2-7, the full variable domain is DVKVTQSSRYLVKRTGEKVFLECVQDMDHENMFWYRQDPGLGLRLIYFSYDVKMKEKGDIPEGYSVSREKKERFSLILESASTNQTSMYLCASSFGSAYEQYFGPGTRLTVT.

The rearrangement links TRBV5-1 to TRBJ1-1; 7 positions agree with TRBD1. Looked up from germline, CDR1 is SGHRS and CDR2 is YFSETQ. Losses at the gene ends were 2 bases for V and 3 bases for J; bases not matched to a gene: 4. The CDR3 runs to 14 residues. CDR3 bases: TGCGCCAGCAGCTTTCAGGGGGTCCACACTGAAGCTTTCTTT. Protein sequence: CASSFQGVHTEAFF.

The V and J genes are TRBV2 and TRBJ2-1, with D tentatively TRBD2 (5 bases). Trimming took 6 bases from V and 10 from J, leaving 10 bases between them. Germline V CDR1 and CDR2: SNHLY, FYNNEI. The length of the CDR3 is 11 residues. In nucleotides, the CDR3 is TGTGCCAGCAGGGTTGGGAGAGAGCAGTTCTTC. Protein sequence: CASRVGREQFF.

The rearrangement links TRBV28 to TRBJ1-2, with 7 positions matching TRBD1. Per germline, CDR1 MDHEN and CDR2 SYDVKM. After removal of 5 bases from V and 4 bases from J, the junction contained 4 bases not matched to a gene. The CDR3 length is 13 residues. The CDR3 DNA follows: TGTGCCAGCAGTACCGGGACAGTCTATGGCTACACCTTC. It encodes CASSTGTVYGYTF.

This clone was found once. The V gene is TRBV28, the J gene TRBJ2-7; maybe TRBD1 (5 bases). Trimming shortened V by 6 bases and J by 1 base, and 10 bases separated the two germline ends. Germline loops: CDR1 MDHEN, CDR2 SYDVKM. This CDR3 contains 13 residues. The chain's CDR3 is CASSTGPSYEQYF. In DNA, the CDR3 is TGTGCCAGCAGCACAGGCCCATCCTACGAGCAGTACTTC.

The chain carries TRBV6-4 and TRBJ1-3, with a possible D match to TRBD1 (5 bases). Trimming removed 5 bases from V and 2 bases from J, with 16 bases in between. The CDR3 has 16 amino acids. Germline V CDR1 and CDR2: MRHNA, SNTAGT. CDR3 sequence reads: CASSTANGGAGNTIYF. CDR3 DNA sequence: TGTGCCAGCAGTACCGCAAACGGGGGAGCTGGAAACACCATATATTTT.

The rearrangement uses TRBV10-3 and TRBJ1-1; 7 bases line up with TRBD1. This CDR3 spans 13 amino acids. Losses at the gene ends were 3 bases for V and 3 bases for J; bases not matched to a gene: 1. CDR1 ENHRY and CDR2 SYGVKD come from the germline V gene. CDR3 sequence (DNA): TGTGCCATCAGTGACAGGGGGTACACTGAAGCTTTCTTT. Its protein product is CAISDRGYTEAFF.

The chain uses TRBV12-3 or TRBV12-4 and TRBJ1-1, with TRBD1 as a possible D gene (6 bases). This CDR3 contains 13 residues. Between the trimmed V and J ends, which lost 3 bases and 1 base, there was a span of 6 bases. CDR3 nucleotide sequence: TGTGCCAGCAGTTTGACAGGGAACACTGAAGCTTTCTTT. Translated, it gives CASSLTGNTEAFF.

This sequence joins TRBV27 and TRBJ2-3; the D gene is possibly TRBD2 (6 bases). Germline CDR1 and CDR2: MNHEY and SMNVEV (reference sequence). CDR3 length: 15 residues. V lost 7 bases, J lost 6 bases, and 20 bases lay in between. CDR3 bases: TGTGCCAGCACTGCCCGGGACTCCCGGGGGGATACGCAGTATTTT. Translation gives CASTARDSRGDTQYF.

The chain recombines TRBV28 with TRBJ1-5; D is possibly TRBD1 (6 bases). Deletions cut 4 bases from V and 2 bases from J, with 12 bases between. CDR1 and CDR2 from the germline V gene are MDHEN and SYDVKM. The CDR3 runs to 15 residues. CDR3 nucleotide sequence: TGTGCCAGCAGTTACGGGACAACCGGCAATCAGCCCCAGCATTTT. Amino acid sequence: CASSYGTTGNQPQHF.

This clone was found a few times. The rearrangement links TRBV24-1 to TRBJ2-1, with 7 bases lining up with TRBD2. Germline values: CDR1 KGHDR, CDR2 SFDVKD. V lost 4 bases and J lost 0; bases outside the gene matches: 11. The CDR3 is made up of 18 amino acids. The CDR3 loop is CATSDPDPGRSSYNEQFF. DNA of the CDR3: TGTGCCACCAGTGACCCCGACCCCGGGAGGTCCTCCTACAATGAGCAGTTCTTC.

This clone has just a few counts. The chain carries TRBV6-5 and TRBJ2-1; 9 bases align to TRBD2. Trimming cost V 0 bases and J 1 base; bases outside gene matches: 1. Germline lookup yields CDR1 MNHEY and CDR2 SVGAGI. The length of the CDR3 is 16 residues. CDR3 nucleotide sequence: TGTGCCAGCAGTTACTCGACTAGCGGATCCTACAATGAGCAGTTCTTC. Translated, it gives CASSYSTSGSYNEQFF.

V and J are TRBV10-3 and TRBJ1-1, with 8 bases fitting TRBD1. Germline loops: CDR1 ENHRY, CDR2 SYGVKD. V shed 5 bases, J shed 2 bases, and the junction held 10 bases outside the gene matches. The CDR3 is 16 residues long. The CDR3 region is CAISWAGGAVNTEAFF. The CDR3 bases are TGTGCCATCAGTTGGGCAGGGGGCGCGGTAAACACTGAAGCTTTCTTT.

The rearrangement joins TRBV25-1 to TRBJ1-6; a possible D gene is TRBD1 (6 bases). Germline V gene lookup returns CDR1 MGHDK and CDR2 SYGVNS. The V end was cut by 8 bases, the J end by 0 bases, with 20 bases between. CDR3 length: 18 amino acids. The CDR3 DNA follows: TGTGCCAGCGGCCACAACCTAACAGGGAACTCCTATAATTCACCCCTCCACTTT. It yields the protein CASGHNLTGNSYNSPLHF.

The rearrangement links TRBV6-5 to TRBJ2-7; tentatively, D is TRBD2 (6 bases). CDR1 is MNHEY, CDR2 SVGAGI, per germline. The CDR3 extends over 14 amino acids. V was shortened by 6 bases and J by 5 bases, with 17 bases between the two germline ends. The CDR3 loop is CASRLLRDSHEQYF. Written as DNA, the CDR3 is TGTGCCAGCAGGCTCTTACGGGACTCGCACGAGCAGTACTTC.

The rearrangement links TRBV7-2 to TRBJ1-2; 7 nucleotides agree with TRBD1. The CDR3 extends over 13 amino acids. CDR1 is SGHTA and CDR2 is FQGNSA in the germline V gene. Trimming removed 5 bases from V and 7 bases from J; junction bases left unmatched: 7. This CDR3 reads CASSVDRVRGYTF. DNA for the CDR3: TGTGCCAGCAGCGTCGACAGGGTTCGTGGCTACACCTTC.

V and J are TRBV7-9 and TRBJ2-3, with a possible D match to TRBD1 (5 bases). CDR1 and CDR2 from the germline V gene are SEHNR and FQNEAQ (reference sequence). This CDR3 is 14 amino acids long. V shed 3 bases and J shed 5 bases, with 12 bases lying between them. The DNA of the CDR3 is TGTGCCAGCAGCTTTCGACAGCTAGTAGATACGCAGTATTTT. Translated: CASSFRQLVDTQYF.

This rearrangement joins TRBV6-5 to TRBJ1-1, with D possibly being TRBD1 (5 bases). From germline, CDR1 is MNHEY and CDR2 SVGAGI. The CDR3 covers 15 residues. Trimming shortened V by 5 bases and J by 4 bases, and 17 bases separated the two germline ends. CDR3 nucleotide sequence: TGTGCCAGCAGTCGCCAGGGTAGTACCGCCACTGAAGCTTTCTTT. Encoded protein: CASSRQGSTATEAFF.

This chain links TRBV18 with TRBJ2-3; weak D call: TRBD2 (5 bases). This CDR3 has 14 amino acids. Germline CDR1 KGHSH, CDR2 LQKENI. The V end lost 1 base, the J end lost 6 bases, and 11 bases lay between the germline ends. CDR3 bases: TGTGCCAGCTCACCACGACCGCGCGGGGATACGCAGTATTTT. This encodes CASSPRPRGDTQYF.

The genes are TRBV5-1 and TRBJ2-3, with D unresolved. V dropped 1 base and J dropped 6 bases, with 9 bases sitting between them. The CDR3 is 13 amino acids. Germline V gives CDR1 SGHRS, CDR2 YFSETQ. The chain's CDR3 is CASSLIPSDTQYF. The CDR3 DNA reads as TGCGCCAGCAGCTTGATCCCCTCGGATACGCAGTATTTT.

The genes are TRBV13 and TRBJ2-2; D might be TRBD1 (6 bases). This CDR3 has 13 residues. Germline CDR1 PRHDT, CDR2 FYEKMQ (reference sequence). Trimming removed 5 bases from V and 3 bases from J, with 7 bases in between. The CDR3 bases are TGTGCCAGCAGCCGACAGGACACCGGGGAGCTGTTTTTT. It is translated as CASSRQDTGELFF.

As regards this clone: One end of the junction varies from germline; a read error may be responsible. This rearrangement joins TRBV5-1 to TRBJ1-1; TRBD1 might be the D (6 bases). Germline-derived CDR1 and CDR2 are SGHRS and YFSETQ. The CDR3 sequence is 15 residues long. The CDR3: CASSFQSTGNTEAFF. CDR3 DNA: TGTGCCAGCAGCTTCCAGTCGACAGGGAACACTGAAGCTTTCTTT.

The chain combines TRBV4-2 with TRBJ1-5; D may be TRBD1 (6 bases). The CDR3 is 15 amino acids. Looked up from germline, CDR1 is LGHNA and CDR2 is YNFKEQ. Trimming shortened V by 0 bases and J by 4 bases, and 10 bases separated the two germline ends. The CDR3 spells CASSQERGGNQPQHF. In DNA, the CDR3 is TGTGCCAGCAGCCAAGAAAGGGGGGGAAATCAGCCCCAGCATTTT.

The V call is TRBV3-1 (or the pseudogene TRBV3-2), the J call TRBJ1-6; 9 bases align to TRBD1. CDR3 length equals 14 residues. J was trimmed by 7 bases and V by 7 bases; bases with no gene match: 5. Germline CDR1 LGHDT, CDR2 YNNKEL (reference sequence). The CDR3 region is CASTRTGDNSPLHF. The CDR3 DNA reads as TGTGCCAGCACCAGGACAGGGGACAATTCACCCCTCCACTTT.

The table lists this clone with a few counts. J is TRBJ1-5 and V is TRBV19, with 7 nucleotides matching TRBD1. Germline V gene sequence: CDR1 LNHDA, CDR2 SQIVND (reference sequence). The CDR3 consists of 13 residues. Trimming at V came to 6 bases and at J to 5 bases, leaving 4 bases not matched to a gene. The CDR3 region has the DNA TGTGCCAGTAGCCCAGGGGGGCATCAGCCCCAGCATTTT. It codes for CASSPGGHQPQHF.

This clone was seen a few times. The chain uses TRBV9 and TRBJ2-1; maybe TRBD2 (6 bases). The CDR3 contains 13 residues. V was cut by 0 bases and J by 9 bases, with 10 bases left in between. CDR1 is SGDLS, CDR2 YYNGEE, per germline. The DNA for the CDR3 is TGTGCCAGCAGCGTAGGCGGGACGGCTGAGCAGTTCTTC. This codes for CASSVGGTAEQFF.